The clone carrying this T cell receptor beta chain was found once. The sample belongs to a study of blood T cell repertoires in COVID-19. Study background: PBMCs, B-cell-depleted T cells, or T cells provided the cDNA or gDNA that made up the material.

In the original workflow: The authors estimated nucleated cell counts from reference gene primer amplification. TCRdb's table, derived via immunoSEQ multiplex PCR, lists solely in-frame clones and lacks some. The DNA was the basis for D and trimming; V, J and clone size are from that table. The sample holds 350,000 to 500,000 clones, roughly 90% seen once. Trimming stripped 7 bases from V and 0 bases from J, with 6 bases between. This CDR3 comprises 13 residues. Germline V gene lookup returns CDR1 KGHDR and CDR2 SFDVKD. V is TRBV24-1 and J is TRBJ2-1; TRBD1 might be the D (6 bases). This clonotype was obtained from a woman aged 18 to 35 who had been exposed to COVID-19. Sequencing was performed on PBMCs or T cells enriched from blood (not recorded which). The CDR3 here is CATRDSSYNEQFF. For the CDR3, the DNA is TGTGCCACCAGGGACAGCTCCTACAATGAGCAGTTCTTC.